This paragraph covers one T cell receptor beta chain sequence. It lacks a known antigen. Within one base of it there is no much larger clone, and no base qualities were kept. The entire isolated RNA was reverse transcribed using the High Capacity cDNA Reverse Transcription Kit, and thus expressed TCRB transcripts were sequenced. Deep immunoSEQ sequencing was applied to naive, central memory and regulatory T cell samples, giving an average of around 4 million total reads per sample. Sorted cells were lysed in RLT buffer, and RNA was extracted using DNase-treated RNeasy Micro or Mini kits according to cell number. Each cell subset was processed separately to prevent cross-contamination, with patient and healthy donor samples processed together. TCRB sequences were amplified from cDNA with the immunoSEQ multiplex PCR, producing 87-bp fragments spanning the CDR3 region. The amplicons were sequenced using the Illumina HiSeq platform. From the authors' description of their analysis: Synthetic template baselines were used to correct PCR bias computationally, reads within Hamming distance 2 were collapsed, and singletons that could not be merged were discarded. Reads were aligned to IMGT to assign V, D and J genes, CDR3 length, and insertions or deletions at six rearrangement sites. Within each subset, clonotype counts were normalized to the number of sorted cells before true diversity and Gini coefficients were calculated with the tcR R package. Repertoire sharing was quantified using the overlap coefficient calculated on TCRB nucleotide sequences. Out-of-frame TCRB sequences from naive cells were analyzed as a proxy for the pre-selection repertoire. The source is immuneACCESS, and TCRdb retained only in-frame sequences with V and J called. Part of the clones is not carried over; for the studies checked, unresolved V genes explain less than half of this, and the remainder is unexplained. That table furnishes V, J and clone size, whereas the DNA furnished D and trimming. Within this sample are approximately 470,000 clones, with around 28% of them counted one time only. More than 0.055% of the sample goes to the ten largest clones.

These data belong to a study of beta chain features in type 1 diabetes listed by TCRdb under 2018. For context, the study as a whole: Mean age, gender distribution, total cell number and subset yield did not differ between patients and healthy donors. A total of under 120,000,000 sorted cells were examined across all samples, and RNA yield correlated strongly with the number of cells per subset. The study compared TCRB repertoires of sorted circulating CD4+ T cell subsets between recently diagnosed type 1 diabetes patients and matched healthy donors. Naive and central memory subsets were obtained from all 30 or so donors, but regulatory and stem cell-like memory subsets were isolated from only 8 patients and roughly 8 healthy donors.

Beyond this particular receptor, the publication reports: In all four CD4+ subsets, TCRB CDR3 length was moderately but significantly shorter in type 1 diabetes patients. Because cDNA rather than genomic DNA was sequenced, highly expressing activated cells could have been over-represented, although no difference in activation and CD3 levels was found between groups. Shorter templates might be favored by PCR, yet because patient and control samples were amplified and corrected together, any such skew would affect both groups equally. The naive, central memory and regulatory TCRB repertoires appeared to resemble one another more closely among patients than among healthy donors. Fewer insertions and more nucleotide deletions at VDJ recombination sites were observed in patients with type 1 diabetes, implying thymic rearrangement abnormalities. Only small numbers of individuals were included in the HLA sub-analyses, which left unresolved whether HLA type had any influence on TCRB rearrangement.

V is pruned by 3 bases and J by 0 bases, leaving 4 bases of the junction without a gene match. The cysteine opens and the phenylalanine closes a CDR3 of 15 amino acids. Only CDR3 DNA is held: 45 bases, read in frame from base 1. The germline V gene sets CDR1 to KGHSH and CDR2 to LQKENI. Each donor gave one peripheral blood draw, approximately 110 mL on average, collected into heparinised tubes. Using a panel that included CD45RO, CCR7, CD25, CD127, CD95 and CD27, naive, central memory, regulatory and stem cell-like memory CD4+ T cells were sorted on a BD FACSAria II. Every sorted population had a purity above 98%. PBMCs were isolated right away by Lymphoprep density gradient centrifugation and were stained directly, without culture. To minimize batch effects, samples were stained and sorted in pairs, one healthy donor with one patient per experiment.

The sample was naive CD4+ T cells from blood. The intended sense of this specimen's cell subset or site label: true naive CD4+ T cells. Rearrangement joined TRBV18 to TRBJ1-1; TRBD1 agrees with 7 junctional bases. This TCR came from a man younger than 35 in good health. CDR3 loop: CASSPGGQLNTEAFF. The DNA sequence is TGTGCCAGCTCACCTGGGGGACAGTTGAACACTGAAGCTTTCTTT.